This T cell receptor beta chain was obtained from a study of CD8 T cells in Susac syndrome. The overall study: Patients with Susac syndrome were therapy-naive, treated with corticosteroids, or treated with intravenous immunoglobulin alone when blood was collected.

TCR beta from blood CD8+ and CD4+ T cells was sequenced. RNA, at about 0.5 to 1 ug, was reverse transcribed with random hexamers. Amplification of TCR beta CDR3 spanned 54 Vbeta and 13 Jbeta via immunoSEQ multiplex PCR. MiXCR, run by TCRdb on the immunoSEQ multiplex PCR reads, gives a single entry per CDR3 protein. The table includes approximately 190,000 distinct CDR3 sequences, 95% detected once. The CDR3 has 15 residues. Per the germline V gene, CDR1 is SQVTM and CDR2 is ANQGSEA. The V and J ends lost 6 bases and 2 bases respectively, with 18 bases between them. Sequenced: CD4+ T cells from PBMCs. The chain is built from TRBV29-1 and TRBJ2-3; D is tentatively TRBD1 or TRBD2 (7 bases each). This clonotype originated in a human donor with Susac syndrome. The CDR3 loop reads CSVTSTGTNTDTQYF. In DNA, the CDR3 is TGCAGCGTAACATCGACAGGGACTAACACAGATACGCAGTATTTT.